These 24 T cell receptor beta chains share one sample of origin, sequenced in a study of cytomegalovirus exposure and HLA in healthy donors. Primers for the PCR totalled 60 Vbeta and 13 Jbeta. Profiled with immunoSEQ multiplex PCR; TCRdb holds only in-frame clones, not every one. The sample contains about 85,000 clones, roughly 80% of which appear only once. Sequenced: PBMCs. These receptors originate from a boy aged 5 to 17 in good health and CMV-seronegative.

V is TRBV4-2 and J is TRBJ2-7; weak D call: TRBD2 (5 bases). This CDR3 comprises 13 residues. Trimming stripped 2 bases from V and 6 bases from J, with 11 bases between. CDR1 and CDR2 (germline): LGHNA, YNFKEQ. The CDR3 loop is CASSQLAGSEQYF. The CDR3 DNA reads TGTGCCAGCAGCCAACTAGCTGGAAGCGAGCAGTACTTC.

The chain employs TRBV6-5 and TRBJ1-2; no reliable D call. Trimming stripped 6 bases from V and 7 bases from J, with 15 bases between. Germline lookup yields CDR1 MNHEY and CDR2 SVGAGI. The CDR3 has 13 amino acids. CDR3 DNA: TGTGCCAGCAGCCACACGGGGTCTCCTGGCTACACCTTC. Its translation: CASSHTGSPGYTF.

This clone has just one count. This chain joins TRBV7-2 and TRBJ2-5, with 11 bases lining up with TRBD1. Germline CDR1 is SGHTA and CDR2 is FQGNSA. Trimming cost V 8 bases and J 2 bases; bases outside gene matches: 4. This CDR3 has 14 amino acids. CDR3 sequence (DNA): TGTGCCAGCGCTTGGGACAGGGGGCAAGAGACCCAGTACTTC. Amino acid sequence: CASAWDRGQETQYF.

The genes are TRBV10-2 and TRBJ2-5, with a tentative D call TRBD2 (5 bases). Germline loops: CDR1 WSHSY, CDR2 SAAADI. CDR3 length: 12 amino acids. Deletions cut 6 bases from V and 5 bases from J, with 10 bases between. The CDR3 region has the DNA TGCGCCAGCAGGCGGACTGGGGAGACCCAGTACTTC. The encoded protein is CASRRTGETQYF.

The J gene is TRBJ1-1, the V gene TRBV2; weak D call: TRBD1 (5 bases). The CDR3 runs 15 residues. In germline, CDR1 is SNHLY, CDR2 FYNNEI. The CDR3 region is CASWGEGSRGTEAFF. For the CDR3, the DNA is TGTGCTTCGTGGGGAGAAGGTAGCCGGGGGACTGAAGCTTTCTTT.

The CDR3: CASSFAETGYNEKLFF. Here the CDR3 DNA reads TGCGCCAGCAGCTTTGCGGAGACAGGTTATAATGAAAAACTGTTTTTT. The chain carries TRBV5-1 and TRBJ1-4, with D maybe TRBD1 (6 bases). V was shortened by 2 bases and J by 4 bases, with 15 bases between the two germline ends. CDR1 and CDR2 from the germline V gene are SGHRS and YFSETQ. The CDR3 totals 16 residues.

This chain joins TRBV7-9 and TRBJ2-3; D gene ambiguous. This CDR3 has 14 residues. Trimming removed 1 base at V and 2 bases at J, with 7 bases between. The germline V gene encodes CDR1 SEHNR and CDR2 FQNEAQ (reference sequence). The CDR3 loop reads CASSLGGATDTQYF. The CDR3 DNA sequence: TGTGCCAGCAGCTTAGGTGGAGCCACAGATACGCAGTATTTT.

This clone was counted once. The chain uses TRBV7-8 and TRBJ1-1; D is undetermined. Trimming cost V 5 bases and J 5 bases, with 15 bases left between them. The CDR3 covers 14 residues. CDR1 and CDR2 from the germline V gene are SGHVS and FQNEAQ. CDR3: CASSREGGNTEAFF. CDR3 DNA sequence: TGTGCCAGCAGCCGCGAGGGCGGGAATACTGAAGCTTTCTTT.

The chain uses TRBV5-8 and TRBJ1-1, with 10 bases lining up with TRBD1. The germline CDR1 and CDR2 sequences are SGHTS and YDEGEE. The V segment lost 2 bases and the J segment 1 base; nucleotides outside the gene matches: 2. The CDR3 is 15 amino acids. As DNA, the CDR3 is TGTGCCAGCAGCTTCGACAGGGGGCAGAACACTGAAGCTTTCTTT. Protein: CASSFDRGQNTEAFF.

The chain has TRBV6-5 and TRBJ1-1; a possible D gene is TRBD1 (5 bases). This CDR3 region has 14 residues. V lost 2 bases and J lost 1, with 8 bases in between. CDR1 is MNHEY, CDR2 SVGAGI, per germline. The CDR3 loop reads CASSYQGRNTEAFF. The CDR3 DNA follows: TGTGCCAGCAGTTACCAGGGTAGGAACACTGAAGCTTTCTTT.

The V and J genes are TRBV4-3 and TRBJ2-2; D remains ambiguous. The CDR3 is 14 amino acids. Germline lookup yields CDR1 LGHNA and CDR2 YSLEER. V lost 1 base and J 2 bases, leaving 5 bases between the germline ends. CDR3 loop: CASSQGSNTGELFF. The CDR3 DNA reads as TGCGCCAGCAGCCAAGGTAGCAACACCGGGGAGCTGTTTTTT.

V usage is TRBV2 and J usage is TRBJ2-4, with D perhaps matching TRBD2 (5 bases). V lost 2 bases to trimming and J lost 0 bases, with 14 bases between them. This CDR3 contains 17 residues. Germline CDR1 reads SNHLY; CDR2 reads FYNNEI. DNA of the CDR3: TGTGCCAGCAGTGAAAGGTCCCGGACTCTAGCCAAAAACATTCAGTACTTC. Encoded protein: CASSERSRTLAKNIQYF.

The rearrangement links TRBV27 to TRBJ1-1; D is unclear. Germline V CDR1 and CDR2: MNHEY, SMNVEV (reference sequence). The CDR3 runs to 14 residues. Between the trimmed V and J ends, which lost 4 bases and 3 bases, there was a span of 12 bases. The CDR3 nucleotides read TGTGCCAGCAGTTCCCAGGTCGCCGACACTGAAGCTTTCTTT. This translates into CASSSQVADTEAFF.

The V and J genes are TRBV14 and TRBJ2-6; D uncertain. Deletions cut 4 bases from V and 2 bases from J, with 6 bases between. Germline-derived CDR1 and CDR2 are SGHDN and FVKESK. The CDR3 runs 14 residues. CDR3 bases: TGTGCCAGCAGCCGAAACACTGGGGCCAACGTCCTGACTTTC. This codes for CASSRNTGANVLTF. Full variable domain (remainder filled in from reference TRBV14 and TRBJ2-6): EAGVTQFPSHSVIEKGQTVTLRCDPISGHDNLYWYRRVMGKEIKFLLHFVKESKQDESGMPNNRFLAERTGGTYSTLKVQPAELEDSGVYFCASSRNTGANVLTFGAGSRLTVL.

Points on this clone: Mismatch with germline at one junction end may stem from a read error. This rearrangement joins TRBV29-1 to TRBJ1-2; D is unclear. The V gene's germline CDR1 is SQVTM and CDR2 ANQGSEA. The CDR3 contains 13 residues. CDR3 bases: TGCAGCGTTGCGATTCCCGAGCCTTCTCAAGTCGCCTTC. Residues: CSVAIPEPSQVAF.

The V and J genes are TRBV30 and TRBJ2-7; tentatively, D is TRBD1 (6 bases). The CDR3 loop spans 13 amino acids. With 3 bases removed from V and 3 bases from J, the gap between germline ends came to 12 bases. Looked up from germline, CDR1 is GTSNPN and CDR2 is SVGIG (reference sequence). The CDR3 bases are TGTGCCTGGAGAGTGGGGGCGGGCTACGAGCAGTACTTC. Amino acid sequence: CAWRVGAGYEQYF.

This chain uses TRBV28 with TRBJ1-4, with D maybe TRBD1 (6 bases). V was trimmed by 6 bases and J by 0 bases, leaving 17 bases between them. There are 17 residues in the CDR3. Germline CDR1 is MDHEN and CDR2 is SYDVKM. The CDR3 DNA is TGTGCCAGCAGACTCGCCGGTTGGACAGCAACTAATGAAAAACTGTTTTTT. It is translated as CASRLAGWTATNEKLFF.

This clone is a singleton in its sample. This rearrangement joins TRBV14 to TRBJ2-3; 12 bases map to TRBD2. Trimming removed 3 bases from V and 2 bases from J; junction bases left unmatched: 3. Per germline, CDR1 SGHDN and CDR2 FVKESK. The length of the CDR3 is 16 residues. CDR3 sequence: CASSQLAGGYTDTQYF. Written as DNA, the CDR3 is TGTGCCAGCAGCCAGCTAGCGGGGGGGTACACAGATACGCAGTATTTT.

In its sample, this clone was seen a few times. The V and J genes are TRBV7-2 and TRBJ2-2, with 7 bases identical to TRBD2. Germline assignment: CDR1 SGHTA and CDR2 FQGNSA. The V gene end was trimmed by 6 bases and the J gene end by 5 bases; junction bases not matched to a gene: 6. The CDR3 is made up of 14 amino acids. The CDR3 reads CASSQRRGTGELFF. CDR3 bases: TGTGCCAGCAGTCAGCGGCGGGGGACCGGGGAGCTGTTTTTT.

A word on this clone: The junction differs from germline at one of its ends, possibly a read error. J is TRBJ2-5 and V is TRBV7-7, with TRBD1 as a possible D gene (6 bases). Germline values: CDR1 SSHAT, CDR2 FNYEAQ (reference sequence). This CDR3 is built from 13 residues. CDR3 amino acids: CASSLGALETQYF. CDR3 sequence (DNA): TGTGCTAGCAGCCTGGGGGCCCTAGAGACCCAGTACTTC.

The rearrangement joins TRBV7-9 to TRBJ2-5, with D perhaps TRBD1 (5 bases). CDR3 length: 14 amino acids. V gave up 5 bases and J gave up 5 bases, with 15 bases separating them. The V gene's germline CDR1 is SEHNR and CDR2 FQNEAQ (reference sequence). The CDR3 protein is CASSPTQGWETQYF. In DNA, the CDR3 is TGTGCCAGCAGCCCGACCCAGGGTTGGGAGACCCAGTACTTC.

This sequence joins TRBV29-1 and TRBJ1-1; 11 bases agree with TRBD1. Germline CDR1 and CDR2: SQVTM and ANQGSEA. The V gene end was trimmed by 6 bases and the J gene end by 0 bases; junction bases not matched to a gene: 12. This CDR3 has 17 amino acids. The CDR3 DNA reads as TGCAGCGTCTGGACAGGGGGCCCGCCACCGATGAACACTGAAGCTTTCTTT. This translates into CSVWTGGPPPMNTEAFF.

The genes are TRBV30 and TRBJ1-1, with 8 bases matching TRBD1. Germline values: CDR1 GTSNPN, CDR2 SVGIG (reference sequence). CDR3 length: 14 amino acids. V lost 0 bases and J lost 7; bases outside the gene matches: 7. The CDR3 spells CAWSVQGGTGEAFF. The CDR3 DNA reads TGTGCCTGGAGTGTACAAGGGGGGACAGGTGAAGCTTTCTTT.

About this clone: An end of the junction differs from the germline gene, which may be a read error. The chain combines TRBV28 with TRBJ1-5; TRBD1 matches 7 bases. The CDR3 is made up of 15 amino acids. Looked up from germline, CDR1 is MDHEN and CDR2 is SYDVKM. The CDR3 loop reads CASSLETGIDQPQHF. CDR3 nucleotide sequence: TGTGCCAGCAGTCTCGAGACAGGGATCGATCAGCCTCAGCATTTT.